The clone carrying this T cell receptor beta chain has only one observation. The antigen remains undetermined. This table comes from immunoSEQ multiplex PCR, and its TCRdb copy is limited to in-frame clones, with some not included. The profile shows 500,000 or so clones, approximately 89% of them singletons. Treatment indicated: 15 to 20 received Ad26.COV2.S at low or high dose, single or two shots; roughly five received placebo; per-sample allocation not given. Following the first vaccine or placebo injection, samples were taken on day 63. This record comes from a study of Ad26.COV2.S vaccination and SARS-CoV-2 variants. Study-wide background: The trial was COV1001 and the donor's arm was Ad26.COV2.S. Once or twice, 56 days apart, Ad26.COV2.S was delivered intramuscularly. Overall study findings and caveats: Similar non-spike TCR breadth was seen in vaccine and placebo recipients.

The CDR3 contains 14 residues. The V segment lost 4 bases and the J segment 4 bases; nucleotides outside the gene matches: 7. Germline CDR1 SGHNT, CDR2 YYREEE (reference sequence). The clonotype was recovered from a person aged 18-60 years who received the Ad26.COV2.S COVID-19 vaccine or a placebo. The input for sequencing was peripheral blood, taken in a trial of Ad26.COV2.S vaccine versus placebo. The rearrangement uses TRBV5-4 and TRBJ2-7; 8 positions match TRBD1. DNA for the CDR3: TGTGCCAGCAGCATTGACAGGGGATCGTACGAGCAGTACTTC. Translating gives CASSIDRGSYEQYF.